These T cell receptor beta chains were read from a single sample in a study of cytomegalovirus exposure and HLA in healthy donors. Assay: immunoSEQ multiplex PCR; the TCRdb copy retains only in-frame clones and omits some. Among fewer than 200,000 clones, 70% to 85% were seen once, and the ten largest hold 0.69%. The sequencing input was PBMCs. These receptors originate from a woman in her 40s in good health and CMV-seronegative. Each CDR3 is given with its conserved first and last residue. D genes are given only for firm matches. Clone size is shown for a subset of rows, as once, few, many or a class of expanded clone.

cdr3_nt cdr3_aa d_call clone_size j_call v_call
TGTGCCAGCAGCTACCTAGCGGGAAGCACAGATACGCAGTATTTT CASSYLAGSTDTQYF TRBD2 - TRBJ2-3 TRBV7-2
TGTGCCAGTAGTGGTCGACTAGCGGGGAGCACAGATACGCAGTATTTT CASSGRLAGSTDTQYF TRBD2 - TRBJ2-3 TRBV19
TGTGCCAGCAGCCCTCGTCCTGGGACAGGAGCTAACTATGGCTACACCTTC CASSPRPGTGANYGYTF TRBD1 few TRBJ1-2 TRBV7-8
TGTGCCAGCAGCCCACTGGGGAGAGAGCAGTACTTC CASSPLGREQYF - - TRBJ2-7 TRBV5-8
TGTGCCAGCAGTTCACTACCCGGGAATCCCCTCCACTTT CASSSLPGNPLHF - - TRBJ1-6 TRBV25-1
TGTGCCTGGGGGACTAGCGGGCAGGATACGCAGTATTTT CAWGTSGQDTQYF TRBD2 once TRBJ2-3 TRBV30
TGTGCCAGCAGCTCAAATCGGACAGGGGATAGGTACGAGCAGTACTTC CASSSNRTGDRYEQYF TRBD1 - TRBJ2-7 TRBV11-3
TGTGCCAGCAGTTACGACCCAGGGCAATCCTACAATGAGCAGTTCTTC CASSYDPGQSYNEQFF - - TRBJ2-1 TRBV6-5
TGCGCCAGCGCGGGGGAGGGGAACATTAATGGCTACACCTTC CASAGEGNINGYTF - - TRBJ1-2 TRBV5-1
TGTGCCAGCAGCTTAAGGCGGGGGGGGAGGAATGAGCAGTTCTTC CASSLRRGGRNEQFF TRBD2 - TRBJ2-1 TRBV11-2
TGTGCCTGGAAGCTAGCGGGGGCCAATACGCAGTATTTT CAWKLAGANTQYF TRBD2 - TRBJ2-3 TRBV30
TGCGCCAGCAGCCAAGTGTCCCCTTCTAGCACAGATACGCAGTATTTT CASSQVSPSSTDTQYF - few TRBJ2-3 TRBV4-1
TGTGCCAGCAGTCTGACAGGGAGAGGGGACTATGGCTACACCTTC CASSLTGRGDYGYTF TRBD1 few TRBJ1-2 TRBV6-4
TGTGCCAGCACCAGCGCGAACACTGAAGCTTTCTTT CASTSANTEAFF - once TRBJ1-1 TRBV7-9
TGTGCCAGCAGCCCCCGACTAGCGGGAACCTACGAGCAGTACTTC CASSPRLAGTYEQYF TRBD2 once TRBJ2-7 TRBV7-2
TGCGCCAGCAGCAGCGGACAGGGCGCGAACACTGAAGCTTTCTTT CASSSGQGANTEAFF TRBD1 few TRBJ1-1 TRBV5-1
TGTGCCAGCAGTGTTTTTCTGCAGGGGGATACGCAGTATTTT CASSVFLQGDTQYF - once TRBJ2-3 TRBV28
TGCAGCGTTGAAGGTTGGCTAGCCCACAATGAGCAGTTCTTC CSVEGWLAHNEQFF - - TRBJ2-1 TRBV29-1
TGTGCCAGCAGCGTGGAGGACAGCGATCGGGAGCAGTACTTC CASSVEDSDREQYF - - TRBJ2-7 TRBV9
TGTGCCAGCAGTGATCCCCTAGCGGGGGTCTACAATGAGCAGTTCTTC CASSDPLAGVYNEQFF TRBD2 few TRBJ2-1 TRBV25-1
TGTGCCAGCAGCGAGCGGAGGAGCACCGGGGAGCTGTTTTTT CASSERRSTGELFF - - TRBJ2-2 TRBV7-2
TGTGCCAGCAGTGACTCGGGACTAGCGCAGGAGGAGCAGTTCTTC CASSDSGLAQEEQFF TRBD2 - TRBJ2-1 TRBV6-4
TGTGCCTGGACCCCGAGGGGGAACTACGAGCAGTACTTC CAWTPRGNYEQYF - - TRBJ2-7 TRBV30
TGTGCCAGCAGCTTACGGGACTCTCTATCAGATACGCAGTATTTT CASSLRDSLSDTQYF - once TRBJ2-3 TRBV7-9
TGTGCCAGCAGTGACGGACTAGCGGACACCGGGGAGCTGTTTTTT CASSDGLADTGELFF TRBD2 - TRBJ2-2 TRBV6-4
TGTGCCAGCAGTGAATTCGGGAGGGAGCAGTACTTC CASSEFGREQYF TRBD2 - TRBJ2-5 TRBV6-1
TGTGCCAGCAGCTTGGTAAGCGGGGGCAGGTACGAGCAGTACTTC CASSLVSGGRYEQYF TRBD2 - TRBJ2-7 TRBV5-4
TGTGCCTGGAGTTCGAGGGGGCCGGGCGAGCAGTACTTC CAWSSRGPGEQYF TRBD1 - TRBJ2-7 TRBV30
TGCAGCGTGGACCTGAACGAGGGGGCTAATTCCTACAATGAGCAGTTCTTC CSVDLNEGANSYNEQFF TRBD1 - TRBJ2-1 TRBV29-1
TGCAGCGTTGTAGGTCTAGTGAACACTGAAGCTTTCTTT CSVVGLVNTEAFF - few TRBJ1-1 TRBV29-1
TGTGCCAGTAGTATAGCGGTCACAGGGACCTACGAGCAGTACTTC CASSIAVTGTYEQYF - - TRBJ2-7 TRBV19
TGTGCCAGCAGTTTGGACGGGAGCTCTGGAAACACCATATATTTT CASSLDGSSGNTIYF - - TRBJ1-3 TRBV5-6
TGTGCCAGCAGTAACTTACTAGCGGGAGGGCGGGAGCAGTACTTC CASSNLLAGGREQYF TRBD2 - TRBJ2-7 TRBV5-6
TGTGCCAGCAACCCTACTAGCGGAGGAAAGAATGAGCAGTTCTTC CASNPTSGGKNEQFF TRBD2 - TRBJ2-1 TRBV9
TGTGCCAGCAATCCGGGACAGGGTCGGACCTACGAGCAGTACTTC CASNPGQGRTYEQYF TRBD1 few TRBJ2-7 TRBV6-6
TGCGCCAGCAGCTTGATGGCCAACAGGGGGCAAGAGACCCAGTACTTC CASSLMANRGQETQYF TRBD1 few TRBJ2-5 TRBV5-1
TGTGCCAGCAGCTTAGCGAGTTACAATGAGCAGTTCTTC CASSLASYNEQFF - - TRBJ2-1 TRBV11-3
TGCAGCGTTGAAACCTCGGGGATCTACAATGAGCAGTTCTTC CSVETSGIYNEQFF - - TRBJ2-1 TRBV29-1
TGTGCCAGCAGCTCAACGGGACAGTCTGGGGCCAACGTCCTGACTTTC CASSSTGQSGANVLTF TRBD1 - TRBJ2-6 TRBV5-6
TGTGCCAGTAGTATGAGGGGGAAACCGAACGAGCAGTACTTC CASSMRGKPNEQYF - - TRBJ2-7 TRBV19
TGCGCCAGCAGCCAAGATCCCCCCTCTATGGCAGGGGGCACAGATACGCAGTATTTT CASSQDPPSMAGGTDTQYF - once TRBJ2-3 TRBV4-1
TGTGCCAGCAGCCCGGGATCCCAAGAGACCCAGTACTTC CASSPGSQETQYF - - TRBJ2-5 TRBV6-6
TGTGCCAGCAGCTTGGGGGTATTCGGAGGACAGGTGAACACTGAAGCTTTCTTT CASSLGVFGGQVNTEAFF TRBD1 - TRBJ1-1 TRBV5-4
TGTGCCAGCAGTTCTGGCGGGACTAAAGATACGCAGTATTTT CASSSGGTKDTQYF TRBD2 - TRBJ2-3 TRBV27
TGTGCCAGCAGTCCACAGGGGGCGGGCGAGCAGTACTTC CASSPQGAGEQYF TRBD1 few TRBJ2-7 TRBV27
TGCGCCAGCAGTCTAACGCGGGGGGCCAACGTCCTGACTTTC CASSLTRGANVLTF - few TRBJ2-6 TRBV5-1
TGTGCCAGCAGCTTGGAGTCGGGCAGGGCAAACGAGCAGTACTTC CASSLESGRANEQYF - - TRBJ2-7 TRBV5-4
TGTGCCAGCAGCTTAGTGAAGAGCTCCTACAATGAGCAGTTCTTC CASSLVKSSYNEQFF - - TRBJ2-1 TRBV7-2
TGTGCCAGCAGCGTAGAGGAGGGTCCCTACGAGCAGTACTTC CASSVEEGPYEQYF - - TRBJ2-7 TRBV9
TGTGCCAGCAGCCCTCCTGACAGACGAGTCAAGCAGTTCTTC CASSPPDRRVKQFF - - TRBJ2-1 TRBV7-9
TGTGCCAGCAGCTCGAGGGACAGGGCCACTGAAGCTTTCTTT CASSSRDRATEAFF TRBD1 - TRBJ1-1 TRBV13
TGTGCCAGCAGCCTACGCGGGAGGAGAACAGATACGCAGTATTTT CASSLRGRRTDTQYF TRBD2 - TRBJ2-3 TRBV7-3
TGTGCCAGCAGCTTACGGGGTGCAGGACGCAGCCTGAACACTGAAGCTTTCTTT CASSLRGAGRSLNTEAFF - - TRBJ1-1 TRBV13
TGTGCCAGCAGCTTGGGAGCGGGAACCTCCGTTAGCACAGATACGCAGTATTTT CASSLGAGTSVSTDTQYF TRBD2 - TRBJ2-3 TRBV7-3
TGTGCCAGCAGTATCTCGGACAGGGAAGCGACCCAGTACTTC CASSISDREATQYF TRBD1 few TRBJ2-5 TRBV27
TGTGCCAGCAGCTTGATGCAGGGTAACAATGAGCAGTTCTTC CASSLMQGNNEQFF - - TRBJ2-1 TRBV7-2
TGTGCCAGCAATAACAGGGGCCTCGATCAGCCCCAGCATTTT CASNNRGLDQPQHF TRBD1 few TRBJ1-5 TRBV6-1
TGTGCCAGTAGTATAGATTGGCGGGAGCAGTTCTTC CASSIDWREQFF - once TRBJ2-1 TRBV19
TGTGCCAGCAGCTTGTCGCGGCAAGAGACCCAGTACTTC CASSLSRQETQYF - - TRBJ2-5 TRBV7-6
TGTGCCAGCAGCTTAGCGCTCGGGCCGGGGAGAAACACTGAAGCTTTCTTT CASSLALGPGRNTEAFF - - TRBJ1-1 TRBV7-9